Below, 10 T cell receptor beta chains from the same sample are listed, as sequenced in a study of blood T cell repertoires in COVID-19. The assay was immunoSEQ multiplex PCR, and TCRdb's table has in-frame clones only and misses some. The sample has 65,000 to 90,000 clones; roughly four fifths are singletons. Sequencing used peripheral blood. The receptors shown here come from a man between 65 and 85 years old with active or convalescent COVID-19.

V gene TRBV10-3 combines with J gene TRBJ1-2; the match to TRBD1 covers 7 bases. The CDR3 loop spans 14 amino acids. With 8 bases clipped from V and 6 bases from J, the junction kept 12 bases outside the gene matches. CDR1 is ENHRY, CDR2 SYGVKD, per germline. This CDR3 is CAIGQESSLDGYTF. The CDR3 DNA follows: TGTGCCATCGGACAGGAAAGCAGTTTGGATGGCTACACCTTC.

To note about this clone: It is unclear where the CDR3 begins or ends on the DNA, so no DNA is shown, and the CDR3 is as TCRdb lists it. V and J are TRBV30 and TRBJ1-4; the DNA was not compared with TRBD1, the D call given in the table. Germline CDR1 reads GTSNPN; CDR2 reads SVGIG (reference sequence). The CDR3 is 13 residues long, counting both termini. This chain's CDR3 is CAFGPGGSKKLFF.

This clone has only one observation. This rearrangement joins TRBV11-3 to TRBJ2-5; TRBD1 aligns across 8 bases. Germline lookup yields CDR1 SGHNT and CDR2 YENEEA. V lost 3 bases to trimming and J lost 5 bases; unmatched junction nucleotides: 8. This CDR3 spans 15 amino acids. The CDR3 region is CASSFAGGPTETQYF. The CDR3, as DNA: TGTGCCAGCAGCTTCGCAGGGGGCCCGACTGAGACCCAGTACTTC.

This clone turned up a few times. This chain connects TRBV5-4 to TRBJ1-2, with 7 nucleotides matching TRBD1. Losses at the gene ends were 1 base for V and 7 bases for J; bases not matched to a gene: 4. The CDR3 totals 13 residues. CDR1 SGHNT and CDR2 YYREEE come from the germline V gene (reference sequence). Here the CDR3 DNA reads TGTGCCAGCAGCTTGACCGACAGGGCTGGCTACACCTTC. Its translation is CASSLTDRAGYTF. Based on the CDR3 plus reference TRBV5-4 and TRBJ1-2, the full variable domain is ETGVTQSPTHLIKTRGQQVTLRCSSQSGHNTVSWYQQALGQGPQFIFQYYREEENGRGNFPPRFSGLQFPNYSSELNVNALELDDSALYLCASSLTDRAGYTFGSGTRLTVV.

The chain uses TRBV30 and TRBJ1-5; possibly TRBD1 for D (6 bases). There are 14 residues in the CDR3. Trimming took 0 bases from V and 2 from J, leaving 8 bases between them. Germline CDR1 GTSNPN, CDR2 SVGIG (reference sequence). The CDR3 coding sequence is TGTGCCTGGAGTGTACAGGGACGCAATCAGCCCCAGCATTTT. Its protein product is CAWSVQGRNQPQHF.

The chain carries TRBV3-1 (or the pseudogene TRBV3-2) and TRBJ2-3; no clear D gene. Trimming left V 2 bases short and J 6 bases short, with 9 bases between. The CDR3 consists of 13 residues. Germline lookup yields CDR1 LGHDT and CDR2 YNNKEL (reference sequence). The DNA of the CDR3 is TGTGCCAGCAGCCAAATTATTCAGGATACGCAGTATTTT. Its translation is CASSQIIQDTQYF.

This clone has just one count. The V and J genes are TRBV19 and TRBJ2-1; a possible D gene is TRBD1 (6 bases). The CDR3 is 13 amino acids. The germline CDR1 and CDR2 sequences are LNHDA and SQIVND (reference sequence). The V and J ends lost 4 bases and 9 bases respectively, with 13 bases between them. The CDR3 loop is CASSTLQGTEQFF. DNA of the CDR3: TGTGCCAGTAGTACGCTACAGGGTACTGAGCAGTTCTTC.

The chain uses TRBV6-5 and TRBJ1-6, with 7 bases fitting TRBD1. The trim removed 6 bases at V and 7 bases at J, leaving 9 bases unmatched. The CDR3 is 15 amino acids. Per the germline V gene, CDR1 is MNHEY and CDR2 is SVGAGI. CDR3 nucleotide sequence: TGTGCCAGCAGAGAGCCGCGCAGGGGGAATTCACCCCTCCACTTT. Its protein product is CASREPRRGNSPLHF.

The J gene is TRBJ2-3, the V gene TRBV25-1; D is perhaps TRBD2 (6 bases). Germline CDR1 and CDR2: MGHDK and SYGVNS. V lost 8 bases and J 2 bases, leaving 17 bases between the germline ends. This CDR3 region has 15 residues. CDR3 sequence reads: CASQGSAGFTDTQYF. The CDR3 DNA sequence: TGTGCCAGCCAGGGAAGCGCGGGATTCACAGATACGCAGTATTTT.

This chain uses TRBV27 with TRBJ1-1; tentative D call: TRBD1 (6 bases). Trimming pared 4 bases from V and 9 bases from J, leaving 12 bases between. In germline, CDR1 is MNHEY, CDR2 SMNVEV (reference sequence). This CDR3 is 12 amino acids long. The CDR3 bases are TGTGCCAGCAGTTCCCAAAGGGGGAAAGCTTTCTTT. Its translation: CASSSQRGKAFF.